These 26 T cell receptor beta chains were sequenced from one sample in a study of technical replicates of blood from a handful of donors. Some clones are missing from TCRdb's copy, which holds only in-frame ones; the method was immunoSEQ multiplex PCR. The repertoire has about 62,000 clones, just under 90% of them found once; the top ten carry more than 4%. Sequencing was carried out using PBMCs. These receptors were taken from a human donor in good health. Some clones in this sample may be carry-over from other donors' samples.

The chain has TRBV6-6 and TRBJ2-7, with D possibly being TRBD1 (6 bases). This CDR3 is 13 amino acids long. V was trimmed by 6 bases and J by 4 bases, leaving 13 bases between them. Germline V gives CDR1 MNHNY, CDR2 SVGAGI (reference sequence). In nucleotides, the CDR3 is TGTGCCAGCAGAATAGCACAGGGATACGAGCAGTACTTC. It specifies CASRIAQGYEQYF.

The chain is built from TRBV11-2 and TRBJ2-3; TRBD1 matches at 7 bases. There are 15 residues in the CDR3. Losses at the gene ends were 5 bases for V and 2 bases for J; bases not matched to a gene: 7. Germline V gene lookup returns CDR1 SGHAT and CDR2 FQNNGV. The CDR3 coding sequence is TGTGCCAGCAGCCTGAGGGACAGCTTCACAGATACGCAGTATTTT. Its protein product is CASSLRDSFTDTQYF.

This chain links TRBV11-2 with TRBJ1-1; TRBD1 matches at 7 bases. In germline, CDR1 is SGHAT, CDR2 FQNNGV. The length of the CDR3 is 13 residues. The V and J ends lost 5 bases and 4 bases, in that order; junction bases with no gene match: 4. The CDR3 region has the DNA TGTGCCAGCAGCCGTAACAGGGGCACTGAAGCTTTCTTT. Translation: CASSRNRGTEAFF. Full variable domain (remainder filled in from reference TRBV11-2 and TRBJ1-1): EAGVAQSPRYKIIEKRQSVAFWCNPISGHATLYWYQQILGQGPKLLIQFQNNGVVDDSQLPKDRFSAERLKGVDSTLKIQPAKLEDSAVYLCASSRNRGTEAFFGQGTRLTVV.

Turning to this clone: The sample contains more than one DNA sequence encoding this CDR3. The rearrangement uses TRBV29-1 and TRBJ2-5; 8 bases map to TRBD2. Germline V gene lookup returns CDR1 SQVTM and CDR2 ANQGSEA. With V trimmed by 7 bases and J by 2 bases, 0 bases remained unmatched. The CDR3 is 11 residues long. CDR3: CSAGGQETQYF. The CDR3 DNA reads as TGCAGCGCGGGGGGGCAAGAGACCCAGTACTTC.

The V gene is TRBV5-4, the J gene TRBJ2-2; D might be TRBD2 (5 bases). The ends were cut back, 4 bases at V and 8 bases at J, with 18 bases in the middle. Germline CDR1 and CDR2: SGHNT and YYREEE (reference sequence). This CDR3 comprises 15 residues. The CDR3 DNA reads as TGTGCCAGCAGCCCGAACACGGGAACGCAAGGGGAGCTGTTTTTT. It encodes CASSPNTGTQGELFF.

The gene calls are TRBV4-1 and TRBJ2-2; D perhaps matches TRBD2 (7 bases). The V and J ends lost 3 bases and 1 base respectively, with 21 bases between them. Germline V CDR1 and CDR2: MGHRA, YSYEKL. The CDR3 is 19 residues long. The CDR3 nucleotides are TGCGCCAGCAGCCAGCCCTCTCTCCGGGGGGCGGGGAACACCGGGGAGCTGTTTTTT. Its protein is CASSQPSLRGAGNTGELFF.

This clone has a single count. This chain joins TRBV11-3 and TRBJ2-5; 9 nucleotides line up with TRBD1. The germline CDR1 and CDR2 sequences are SGHNT and YENEEA. The CDR3 consists of 14 residues. V trimming: 6 bases; J trimming: 5 bases; junction bases outside the gene matches: 7. The CDR3 here is CASSRTGARETQYF. For the CDR3, the DNA is TGTGCCAGCAGTCGGACAGGGGCACGTGAGACCCAGTACTTC.

This clone turned up a few times. The chain has TRBV4-1 and TRBJ2-4; unclear D gene. The CDR3 is 15 amino acids. The germline gives CDR1 MGHRA, CDR2 YSYEKL. V was pared by 4 bases and J by 0 bases, with 10 bases between. The CDR3 nucleotides read TGCGCCAGCAGCCGCACAGATGGAGCCAAAAACATTCAGTACTTC. Translation gives CASSRTDGAKNIQYF.

The chain joins TRBV6-1 to TRBJ2-1; the match to TRBD1 covers 9 bases. Germline CDR1 and CDR2: MNHNS and SASEGT. Unmatched junction bases numbered 5, after V lost 6 bases and J lost 8 bases. The CDR3 has 13 amino acids. The chain's CDR3 is CASRGQGRDEQFF. The CDR3 nucleotides read TGTGCCAGCAGGGGACAGGGAAGGGATGAGCAGTTCTTC.

The J gene is TRBJ1-4, the V gene TRBV29-1, with D hard to call. CDR1 and CDR2 from the germline V gene are SQVTM and ANQGSEA. With 5 bases removed from V and 3 bases from J, the gap between germline ends came to 10 bases. The CDR3 length is 13 residues. The CDR3 sequence: CSVQAQSNEKLFF. The CDR3 DNA reads TGCAGCGTTCAGGCCCAATCTAATGAAAAACTGTTTTTT.

The J gene is TRBJ2-7, the V gene TRBV4-3; 8 nucleotides agree with TRBD1. J was trimmed by 5 bases and V by 5 bases; bases with no gene match: 8. Germline CDR1 and CDR2: LGHNA and YSLEER. The CDR3 runs 14 residues. CDR3 in DNA: TGCGCCAGCAGCGAGCTCGGACAGGGCCACGAGCAGTACTTC. Encoded protein: CASSELGQGHEQYF.

This clone was recorded a few times. V is TRBV6-4 and J is TRBJ2-3; 8 bases are a match to TRBD2. The CDR3 extends over 14 amino acids. Germline V gene data show CDR1 as MRHNA and CDR2 as SNTAGT. V shed 4 bases and J 6 bases; nucleotides not matched to a gene: 6. The CDR3 DNA sequence: TGTGCCAGCAGTGTGAACGGGGGGGAGGATACGCAGTATTTT. Residues: CASSVNGGEDTQYF.

The chain employs TRBV5-4 and TRBJ2-7; 7 bases line up with TRBD2. The CDR3 totals 16 residues. Trimming at V came to 0 bases and at J to 5 bases, leaving 11 bases not matched to a gene. The germline V gene encodes CDR1 SGHNT and CDR2 YYREEE (reference sequence). The DNA of the CDR3 is TGTGCCAGCAGCTTGGAAGCCGGCGGGAGCATCGACGAGCAGTACTTC. It specifies CASSLEAGGSIDEQYF.

The chain links TRBV9 to TRBJ1-5, with D unclear. Germline V gives CDR1 SGDLS, CDR2 YYNGEE. The CDR3 runs to 15 residues. V was cut by 5 bases and J by 1 base, with 13 bases left in between. The CDR3 DNA sequence: TGTGCCAGCAGACTTCCTCGGGGAAGCAATCAGCCCCAGCATTTT. Residues: CASRLPRGSNQPQHF.

The V call is TRBV5-1, the J call TRBJ2-3, with 8 bases identical to TRBD2. The germline V gene has CDR1 SGHRS and CDR2 YFSETQ. The CDR3 loop spans 14 amino acids. Unmatched junction bases numbered 4, after V lost 2 bases and J lost 5 bases. This CDR3 is CASSFGGAGDTQYF. The CDR3 DNA sequence: TGCGCCAGCAGCTTCGGGGGGGCTGGAGATACGCAGTATTTT.

The J gene is TRBJ1-6, the V gene TRBV11-2; D is possibly TRBD1 (5 bases). In germline, CDR1 is SGHAT, CDR2 FQNNGV. The CDR3 has 14 amino acids. V gave up 8 bases and J gave up 0 bases, with 8 bases separating them. The CDR3 region has the DNA TGTGCCAGCGCCAGGGACTCCTATAATTCACCCCTCCACTTT. Translation gives CASARDSYNSPLHF.

This clone was recorded once. V and J are TRBV10-1 and TRBJ2-5, with 12 nucleotides matching TRBD2. V gave up 0 bases and J gave up 5 bases; unmatched junction bases: 4. The CDR3 sequence is 16 residues long. Germline values: CDR1 WNHNN, CDR2 SYGVQD (reference sequence). In DNA, the CDR3 is TGCGCCAGCAGTGAGTCGACTAGCGGGAGTTTGGAGACCCAGTACTTC. Encoded protein: CASSESTSGSLETQYF.

This chain links TRBV4-3 with TRBJ2-7; D perhaps matches TRBD2 (5 bases). The CDR3 is 16 residues long. With 3 bases removed from V and 9 bases from J, the gap between germline ends came to 24 bases. The V gene's germline CDR1 is LGHNA and CDR2 YSLEER. The CDR3 protein is CASSHSLELGSSRQYF. The CDR3 nucleotides read TGCGCCAGCAGCCACTCCCTAGAACTGGGGAGTTCGAGGCAGTACTTC.

The chain joins TRBV27 to TRBJ2-5; 12 nucleotides match TRBD2. CDR3 size: 18 residues. In germline, CDR1 is MNHEY, CDR2 SMNVEV (reference sequence). V was pared by 4 bases and J by 5 bases, with 14 bases of the junction left unmatched. This chain's CDR3 is CASSSWLAGGPPWETQYF. The CDR3 region has the DNA TGTGCCAGCAGTTCCTGGCTAGCGGGAGGGCCACCGTGGGAGACCCAGTACTTC.

This chain connects TRBV2 to TRBJ1-1; 12 bases map to TRBD1. V lost 6 bases, J lost 6 bases, and 8 bases stayed unmatched. The length of the CDR3 is 15 residues. Germline V gene sequence: CDR1 SNHLY, CDR2 FYNNEI. The CDR3 spells CASREQGQGAAEAFF. DNA of the CDR3: TGTGCCAGCAGGGAACAGGGACAGGGGGCCGCTGAAGCTTTCTTT.

The chain recombines TRBV30 with TRBJ1-1; D is uncertain. The CDR3 has 13 residues. Deletions cut 0 bases from V and 5 bases from J, with 10 bases between. Germline CDR1 and CDR2: GTSNPN and SVGIG (reference sequence). The CDR3 DNA reads TGTGCCTGGAGTGTACTGGGAGGGACTGAAGCTTTCTTT. It encodes CAWSVLGGTEAFF.

This clone came up once. The chain recombines TRBV5-6 with TRBJ1-2; 9 nucleotides agree with TRBD1. Germline lookup yields CDR1 SGHDT and CDR2 YYEEEE. There are 14 residues in the CDR3. The ends lost 6 bases at V and 4 bases at J; junction bases unmatched: 7. The CDR3 protein is CASTATGGGYGYTF. CDR3 DNA: TGTGCCAGCACCGCGACAGGGGGAGGCTATGGCTACACCTTC.

The chain has TRBV4-3 and TRBJ2-1; D is undetermined. Germline assignment: CDR1 LGHNA and CDR2 YSLEER. V lost 3 bases to trimming and J lost 7 bases, with 19 bases between them. This CDR3 is built from 16 residues. As DNA, the CDR3 is TGCGCCAGCAGCCAGACGCTAGTCCCGATTGAAAATGAGCAGTTCTTC. Its protein product is CASSQTLVPIENEQFF.

The chain carries TRBV6-1 and TRBJ1-2; no clear D gene. The CDR3 contains 12 residues. The V gene's germline CDR1 is MNHNS and CDR2 SASEGT. Between the trimmed V and J ends, which lost 2 bases and 4 bases, there was a span of 5 bases. CDR3 bases: TGTGCCAGCAGTGAAAGACTCTATGGCTACACCTTC. The encoded protein is CASSERLYGYTF.

The chain combines TRBV7-2 with TRBJ1-1; 12 nucleotides match TRBD1. Germline CDR1 reads SGHTA; CDR2 reads FQGNSA. The junction had 14 bases not matched to a gene; V was cut back by 6 bases and J by 6 bases. The length of the CDR3 is 17 residues. In DNA form, the CDR3 reads TGTGCCAGCAGAAAAGGGACAGGGGGCCTCCCTAGGGCTGAAGCTTTCTTT. Protein sequence: CASRKGTGGLPRAEAFF.

The chain recombines TRBV6-5 with TRBJ2-7; 10 bases match TRBD1. The CDR3 is 13 amino acids. V was clipped by 4 bases and J by 6 bases; unmatched bases: 3. Germline CDR1 reads MNHEY; CDR2 reads SVGAGI. CDR3 region: CASSSGQGSEQYF. DNA for the CDR3: TGTGCCAGCAGTTCGGGACAGGGGTCCGAGCAGTACTTC.